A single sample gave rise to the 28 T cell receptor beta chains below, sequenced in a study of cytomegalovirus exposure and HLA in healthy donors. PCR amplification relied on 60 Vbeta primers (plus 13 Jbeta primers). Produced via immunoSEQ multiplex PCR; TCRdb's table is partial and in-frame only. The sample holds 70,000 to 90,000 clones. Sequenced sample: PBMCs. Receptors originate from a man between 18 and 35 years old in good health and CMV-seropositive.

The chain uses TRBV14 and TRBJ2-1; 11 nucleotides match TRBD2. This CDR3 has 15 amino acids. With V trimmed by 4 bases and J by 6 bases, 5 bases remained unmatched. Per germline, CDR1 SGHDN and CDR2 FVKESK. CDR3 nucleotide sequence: TGTGCCAGCAGCCTTCCTAGCGGGGGGCTCAATGAGCAGTTCTTC. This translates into CASSLPSGGLNEQFF. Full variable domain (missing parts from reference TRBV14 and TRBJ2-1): EAGVTQFPSHSVIEKGQTVTLRCDPISGHDNLYWYRRVMGKEIKFLLHFVKESKQDESGMPNNRFLAERTGGTYSTLKVQPAELEDSGVYFCASSLPSGGLNEQFFGPGTRLTVL.

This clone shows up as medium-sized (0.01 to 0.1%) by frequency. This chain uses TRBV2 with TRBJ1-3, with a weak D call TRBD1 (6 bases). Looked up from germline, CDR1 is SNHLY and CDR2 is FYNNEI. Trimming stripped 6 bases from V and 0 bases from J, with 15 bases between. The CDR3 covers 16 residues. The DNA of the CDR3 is TGTGCCAGCAGGATGACAGGCTTGATCTCTGGAAACACCATATATTTT. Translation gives CASRMTGLISGNTIYF.

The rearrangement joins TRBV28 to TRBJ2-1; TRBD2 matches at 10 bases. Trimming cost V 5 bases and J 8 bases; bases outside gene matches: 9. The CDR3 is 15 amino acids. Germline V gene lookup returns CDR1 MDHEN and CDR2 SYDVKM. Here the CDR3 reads CASSQAGTSDHEQFF. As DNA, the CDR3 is TGTGCCAGCAGTCAGGCTGGGACTAGCGACCATGAGCAGTTCTTC.

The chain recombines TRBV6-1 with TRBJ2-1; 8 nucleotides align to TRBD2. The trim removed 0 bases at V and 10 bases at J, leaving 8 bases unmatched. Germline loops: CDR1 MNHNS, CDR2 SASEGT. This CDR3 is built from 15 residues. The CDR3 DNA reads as TGTGCCAGCAGTGAAGCCAGCGGGAGTGTCTCAGAGCAGTTCTTC. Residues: CASSEASGSVSEQFF.

CDR3 nucleotide sequence: TGTGCCAGCAGTTACTCGCGGGACTACTCCTACGAGCAGTACTTC. Protein sequence: CASSYSRDYSYEQYF. This chain links TRBV6-5 with TRBJ2-7, with 7 bases matching TRBD2. The J segment lost 0 bases and the V segment lost 0 bases, leaving 2 bases of the junction unmatched. CDR1 is MNHEY, CDR2 SVGAGI, per germline. There are 15 residues in the CDR3.

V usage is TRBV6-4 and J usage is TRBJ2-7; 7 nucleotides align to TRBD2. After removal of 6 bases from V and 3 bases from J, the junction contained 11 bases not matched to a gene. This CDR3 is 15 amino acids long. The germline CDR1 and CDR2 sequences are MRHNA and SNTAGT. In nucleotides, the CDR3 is TGTGCCAGCAGCCCGACTGGGGGGGTAGGCTACGAGCAGTACTTC. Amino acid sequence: CASSPTGGVGYEQYF.

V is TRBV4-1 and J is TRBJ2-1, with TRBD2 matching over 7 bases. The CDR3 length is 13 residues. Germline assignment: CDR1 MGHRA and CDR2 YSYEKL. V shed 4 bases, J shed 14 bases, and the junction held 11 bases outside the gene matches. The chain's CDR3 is CASSPWKGSGEFF. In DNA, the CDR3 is TGCGCCAGCAGCCCATGGAAGGGAAGCGGGGAGTTCTTC.

The CDR3 here is CSVRDRELLVPTEAFF. Written as DNA, the CDR3 is TGCAGCGTGCGGGACAGGGAGTTATTGGTTCCCACTGAAGCTTTCTTT. The V call is TRBV29-1, the J call TRBJ1-1; 9 bases line up with TRBD1. Losses at the gene ends were 6 bases for V and 4 bases for J; bases not matched to a gene: 15. The germline V gene encodes CDR1 SQVTM and CDR2 ANQGSEA. The CDR3 totals 16 residues.

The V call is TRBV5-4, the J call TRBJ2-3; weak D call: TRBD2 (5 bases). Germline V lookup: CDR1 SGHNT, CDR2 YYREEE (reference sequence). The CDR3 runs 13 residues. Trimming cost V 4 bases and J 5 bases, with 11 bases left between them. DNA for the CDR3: TGTGCCAGCAGCCCCCGAGAGGGAGATACGCAGTATTTT. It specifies CASSPREGDTQYF.

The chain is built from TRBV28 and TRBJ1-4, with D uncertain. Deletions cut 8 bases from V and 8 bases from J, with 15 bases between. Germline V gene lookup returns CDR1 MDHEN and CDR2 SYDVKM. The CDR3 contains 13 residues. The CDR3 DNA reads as TGTGCCAGCCTCACCAGTATGAGGGAAAAACTGTTTTTT. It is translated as CASLTSMREKLFF.

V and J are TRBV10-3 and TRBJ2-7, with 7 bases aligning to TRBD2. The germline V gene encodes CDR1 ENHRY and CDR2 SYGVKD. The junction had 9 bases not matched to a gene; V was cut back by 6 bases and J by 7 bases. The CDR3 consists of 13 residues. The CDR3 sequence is CAIRSLLAKEQYF. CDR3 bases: TGTGCCATCAGGAGCTTACTAGCGAAAGAGCAGTACTTC.

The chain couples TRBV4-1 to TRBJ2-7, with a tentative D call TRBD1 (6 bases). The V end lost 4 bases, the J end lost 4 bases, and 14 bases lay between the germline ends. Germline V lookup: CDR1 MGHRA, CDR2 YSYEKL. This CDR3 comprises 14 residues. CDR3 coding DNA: TGCGCCAGCAGCCTACATAGGGGGATATACGAGCAGTACTTC. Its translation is CASSLHRGIYEQYF.

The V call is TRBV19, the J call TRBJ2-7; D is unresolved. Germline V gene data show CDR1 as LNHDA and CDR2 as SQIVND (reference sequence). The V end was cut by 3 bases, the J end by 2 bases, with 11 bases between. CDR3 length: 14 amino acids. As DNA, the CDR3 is TGTGCCAGTAGTATTAGTCGGCAGGCCTACGAGCAGTACTTC. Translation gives CASSISRQAYEQYF.

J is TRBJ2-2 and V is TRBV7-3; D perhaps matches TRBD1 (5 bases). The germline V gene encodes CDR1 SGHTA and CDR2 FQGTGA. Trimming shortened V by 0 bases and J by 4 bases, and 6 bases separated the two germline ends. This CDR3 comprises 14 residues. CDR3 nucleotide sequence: TGTGCCAGCAGCTTAACGGGGCGCACCGGGGAGCTGTTTTTT. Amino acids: CASSLTGRTGELFF.

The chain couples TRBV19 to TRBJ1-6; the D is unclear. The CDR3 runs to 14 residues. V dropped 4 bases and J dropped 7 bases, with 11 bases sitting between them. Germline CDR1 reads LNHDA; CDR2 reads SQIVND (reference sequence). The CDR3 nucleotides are TGTGCCAGTAGTAAACGGGAGTACAATTCACCCCTCCACTTT. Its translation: CASSKREYNSPLHF.

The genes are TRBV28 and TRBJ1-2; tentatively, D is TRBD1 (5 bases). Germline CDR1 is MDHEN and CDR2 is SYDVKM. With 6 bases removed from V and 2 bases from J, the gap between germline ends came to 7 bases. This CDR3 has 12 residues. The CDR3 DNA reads TGTGCCAGCAGGCAGGGAAACTATGGCTACACCTTC. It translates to CASRQGNYGYTF.

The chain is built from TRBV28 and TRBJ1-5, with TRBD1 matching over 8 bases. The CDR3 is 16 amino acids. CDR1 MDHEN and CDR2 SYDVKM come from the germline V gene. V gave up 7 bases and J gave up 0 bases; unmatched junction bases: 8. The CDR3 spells CASNRGIGYSNQPQHF. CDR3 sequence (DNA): TGTGCCAGCAACAGGGGGATTGGCTATAGCAATCAGCCCCAGCATTTT.

CDR3 protein: CSVDRGNDEQFF. Here the CDR3 DNA reads TGCAGCGTGGACAGGGGGAACGATGAGCAGTTCTTC. This chain links TRBV29-1 with TRBJ2-1; 10 bases are a match to TRBD1. Germline V CDR1 and CDR2: SQVTM, ANQGSEA. J gave up 8 bases and V 6 bases, and 4 bases lay outside the gene matches. This CDR3 has 12 amino acids.

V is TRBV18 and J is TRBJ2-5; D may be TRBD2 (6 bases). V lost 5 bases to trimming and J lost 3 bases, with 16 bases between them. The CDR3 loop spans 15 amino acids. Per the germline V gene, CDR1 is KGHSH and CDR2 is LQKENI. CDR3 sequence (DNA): TGTGCCAGCTCAGAACAAAGGACGGGAGAAGAGACCCAGTACTTC. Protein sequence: CASSEQRTGEETQYF.

CDR3 region: CATGALGQGGEQYF. In DNA form, the CDR3 reads TGTGCCACTGGGGCTCTGGGTCAGGGAGGCGAGCAGTACTTC. This chain joins TRBV28 and TRBJ2-5, with D tentatively TRBD2 (6 bases). The assigned J gene may be wrong: the sequence end matches TRBJ2-7 better. This CDR3 contains 14 residues. From germline, CDR1 is MDHEN and CDR2 SYDVKM.

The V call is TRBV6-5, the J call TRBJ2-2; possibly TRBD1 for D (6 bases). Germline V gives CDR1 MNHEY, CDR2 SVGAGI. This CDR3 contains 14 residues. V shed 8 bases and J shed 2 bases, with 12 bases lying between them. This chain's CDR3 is CASRRDTNTGELFF. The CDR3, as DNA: TGTGCCAGCCGAAGGGACACCAACACCGGGGAGCTGTTTTTT.

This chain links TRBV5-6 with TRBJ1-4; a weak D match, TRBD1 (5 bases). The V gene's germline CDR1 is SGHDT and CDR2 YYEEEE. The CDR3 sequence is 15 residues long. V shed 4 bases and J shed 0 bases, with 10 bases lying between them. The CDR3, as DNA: TGTGCCAGCAGCCTGCAGGGAACAACTAATGAAAAACTGTTTTTT. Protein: CASSLQGTTNEKLFF.

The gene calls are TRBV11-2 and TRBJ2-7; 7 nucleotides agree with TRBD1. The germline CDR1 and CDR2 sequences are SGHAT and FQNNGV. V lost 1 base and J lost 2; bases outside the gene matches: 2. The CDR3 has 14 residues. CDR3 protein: CASSLGQGAYEQYF. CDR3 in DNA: TGTGCCAGCAGCTTAGGTCAGGGGGCCTACGAGCAGTACTTC.

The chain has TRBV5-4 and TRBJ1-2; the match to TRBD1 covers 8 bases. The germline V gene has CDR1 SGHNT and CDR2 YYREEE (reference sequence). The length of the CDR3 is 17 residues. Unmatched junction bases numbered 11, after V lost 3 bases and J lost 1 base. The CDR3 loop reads CASSSNRGSEYNYGYTF. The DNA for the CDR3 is TGTGCCAGCAGCTCCAACAGGGGGTCGGAGTATAACTATGGCTACACCTTC.

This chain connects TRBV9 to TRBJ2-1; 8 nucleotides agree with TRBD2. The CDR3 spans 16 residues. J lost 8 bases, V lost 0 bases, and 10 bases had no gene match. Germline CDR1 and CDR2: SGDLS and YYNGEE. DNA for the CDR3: TGTGCCAGCAGCGTAGGGACTAGCCCTCTAGTAGATGAGCAGTTCTTC. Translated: CASSVGTSPLVDEQFF.

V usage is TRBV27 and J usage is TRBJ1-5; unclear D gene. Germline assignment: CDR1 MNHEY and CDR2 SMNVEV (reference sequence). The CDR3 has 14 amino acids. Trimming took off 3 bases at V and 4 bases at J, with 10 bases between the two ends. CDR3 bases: TGTGCCAGCAGTTTCCAGGTCCATAATCAGCCCCAGCATTTT. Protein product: CASSFQVHNQPQHF.

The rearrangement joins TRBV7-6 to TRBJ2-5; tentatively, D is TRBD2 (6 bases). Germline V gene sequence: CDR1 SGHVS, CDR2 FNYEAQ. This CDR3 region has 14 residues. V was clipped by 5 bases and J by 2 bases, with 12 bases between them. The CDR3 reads CASSPPGLQETQYF. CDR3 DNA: TGTGCCAGCAGCCCTCCGGGACTTCAAGAGACCCAGTACTTC.

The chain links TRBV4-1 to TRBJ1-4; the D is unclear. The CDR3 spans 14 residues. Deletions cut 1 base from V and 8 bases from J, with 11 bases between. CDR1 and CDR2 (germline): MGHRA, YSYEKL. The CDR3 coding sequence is TGCGCCAGCAGCCAAGTATTAGGGAGGGAAAAACTGTTTTTT. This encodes CASSQVLGREKLFF.